This T cell receptor (beta chain) stems from a study of OX40 agonist ivuxolimab in advanced cancers. Study-level background: Ivuxolimab, which targeted the costimulatory receptor OX40 (CD134), was an agonistic, fully human IgG2 monoclonal antibody. Intravenous ivuxolimab was administered to patients every 2 weeks at six dose levels: 0.01, 0.1, 0.3, 1.5, 3 and 10 mg/kg. Of the approximately 54 patients in dose escalation, around 20 had hepatocellular carcinoma, roughly 15 had melanoma, 9 had renal cell carcinoma and 9 had head and neck cancer. The dose-escalation cohort was 82.7% male with a mean age of roughly 62 years, ranging from 23 to 79. Prior anti-PD-1, anti-PD-L1 or anti-CTLA-4 therapy was permitted, and approximately 40% of dose-escalation patients had received checkpoint inhibitors. Partial responses were achieved by three dose-escalation patients, of whom one had hepatocellular carcinoma and two had cutaneous melanoma. Peripheral TCRbeta sequencing aimed to test whether ivuxolimab altered TCR sequence diversity and caused clonal T-cell expansion. The paper describes the monotherapy dose-escalation part (N of about 52 patients) of the phase I trial of ivuxolimab. The paper as a whole reports these results and caveats: Partial responders in the 0.1-3.0 mg/kg groups had among the lowest normalized peripheral clonal expansion, especially among CD8+ T cells. After ivuxolimab, expanded clones were on average more numerous among CD8+ T cells than among CD4+ T cells. Low levels of normalized T-cell clonal expansion were also shown by some nonresponding patients. Antigen specificity was not determined for the clonally expanded peripheral T cells. At doses of 0.1 to 3.0 mg/kg, clonal expansion of both CD4+ and CD8+ blood T cells was observed from baseline to week 6.

Comments on this clone: Its antigen is not yet known. No much larger clonotype is one base removed from it; base qualities were not supplied.

Patients with autoimmune disease history or receiving systemic immunosuppression were excluded from the trial. Peripheral blood for TCR sequencing was collected from all dose cohorts at baseline, on cycle 4 day 1, and on cycle 7 day 1. The samples were drawn from a first-in-human, open-label, multicenter phase I dose-escalation trial of ivuxolimab. The trial enrolled adults with locally advanced or metastatic head and neck squamous cell, hepatocellular, melanoma or renal cell carcinoma. Before TCR sequencing, CD4+ T cells and CD8+ T cells from peripheral blood were sorted into separate populations. Genomic DNA was extracted from sorted cells for sequencing of the TCRbeta CDR3 region. TCRbeta CDR3 regions were sequenced using the immunoSEQ Assay. TCRdb stores this immuneACCESS table with in-frame sequences only. Part of the clones is absent; in the studies checked, under half of the shortfall reflects unresolved V genes, and no reason is known for the rest. Here the sample has roughly 48,000 clones; roughly four fifths occur a single time. Jointly, the top ten make up roughly 2.2% of the sample.

V loses 3 bases, J loses 6 bases, and the germline ends lie 16 bases apart. The CDR3 has 15 amino acids, counting the end cysteine and phenylalanine. Only the CDR3 portion is preserved as DNA: 45 bases, with reading frame beginning at the first base. CDR1 and CDR2 were assigned from the germline V gene as MGHDK and SYGVNS. This chain joins TRBV25-1 to TRBJ2-3; D gene: possibly TRBD2, on 5 matching bases. The sequences come from CD4+ or CD8+ T cells sorted from blood, collected in a trial of the OX40 agonist ivuxolimab. The clonotype comes from an adult with an advanced solid tumor such as melanoma, head and neck, liver or kidney cancer. The nucleotide sequence is TGTGCCAGCAGTGATAGGCCCCCGAGGGCCGATACGCAGTATTTT. This gives the protein CASSDRPPRADTQYF.